Below, 26 T cell receptor beta chains from the same sample are listed, as sequenced in a study of T cells in Graves' hyperthyroidism and ophthalmopathy. TCR beta CDR3 regions were amplified from RNA transcripts. Primed by the HTBI set, a first-round RT-PCR was run on the TCR CDR3. TCRdb re-analysed the multiplex PCR reads in MiXCR, keeping a single row per CDR3 protein. Altogether approximately 600,000 distinct CDR3 sequences are present, roughly 14% being singletons, with the ten largest covering 4.3%. Sample: blood. The source of these receptors is a middle-aged woman with Graves' ophthalmopathy.

The chain has TRBV6-2 or TRBV6-3 and TRBJ2-6, with D unclear. CDR3 size: 15 residues. The ends were cut back, 2 bases at V and 1 base at J, with 6 bases in the middle. Per germline, CDR1 MNHEY and CDR2 SVGEGT. The DNA for the CDR3 is TGTGCCAGCAGTTACGACGCATCTGGGGCCAACGTCCTGACTTTC. Protein: CASSYDASGANVLTF.

The sample holds many counts of this clonotype. CDR3 DNA sequence: TGTGCCAGCAGTTACCTTCCGGGACAGGGGGCCTACGAGCAGTACTTC. Encoded protein: CASSYLPGQGAYEQYF. The chain combines TRBV6-2 or TRBV6-3 with TRBJ2-7; TRBD1 agrees at 11 bases. Trimming cost V 2 bases and J 2 bases; bases outside gene matches: 5. CDR3 size: 16 residues. The germline gives CDR1 MNHEY, CDR2 SVGEGT.

The V gene is TRBV18, the J gene TRBJ2-6; 8 bases line up with TRBD2. The CDR3 has 17 amino acids. The V gene's germline CDR1 is KGHSH and CDR2 LQKENI. Losses at the gene ends were 3 bases for V and 0 bases for J; bases not matched to a gene: 4. The CDR3 nucleotides read TGTGCCAGCTCACCCCCGGGGGGGACCTCTGGGGCCAACGTCCTGACTTTC. Its translation: CASSPPGGTSGANVLTF.

This clonotype was counted a few times. This chain connects TRBV27 to TRBJ2-1; TRBD1 is a possible D gene (6 bases). Germline loops: CDR1 MNHEY, CDR2 SMNVEV (reference sequence). This CDR3 region has 17 residues. V shed 4 bases and J shed 6 bases, with 22 bases lying between them. CDR3 DNA sequence: TGTGCCAGCAGTTACCTACAGGGCCCCGCCAATCCCAATGAGCAGTTCTTC. Translation: CASSYLQGPANPNEQFF.

This clonotype was observed at least ten times. The chain has TRBV12-3 or TRBV12-4 and TRBJ2-5; 8 nucleotides line up with TRBD2. The CDR3 runs to 14 residues. V shed 6 bases, J shed 5 bases, and the junction held 8 bases outside the gene matches. DNA for the CDR3: TGTGCCAGCAGCTTTGTAGCGGGAAGGGAGACCCAGTACTTC. Its translation: CASSFVAGRETQYF.

This clonotype was recorded many times. This sequence joins TRBV30 and TRBJ2-7; D possibly corresponds to TRBD1 (5 bases). Trimming cost V 1 base and J 1 base, with 5 bases left between them. Germline CDR1 reads GTSNPN; CDR2 reads SVGIG (reference sequence). This CDR3 is built from 12 residues. This chain's CDR3 is CAWSGQSYEQYF. The CDR3 bases are TGTGCCTGGAGTGGACAGTCCTACGAGCAGTACTTC.

This clonotype was seen many times. The chain joins TRBV20-1 to TRBJ2-5; no definite D call. Germline values: CDR1 DFQATT, CDR2 SNEGSKA (reference sequence). Trimming removed 0 bases from V and 2 bases from J, with 7 bases in between. The CDR3 totals 13 residues. The CDR3 loop is CSARERLQETQYF. The CDR3, as DNA: TGCAGTGCTAGAGAAAGGTTACAAGAGACCCAGTACTTC.

This clonotype came up many times. The DNA for the CDR3 is TGTGCCCCGGCACGGACAAAAAGATTTTCCTACGAGCAGTACTTC. Residues: CAPARTKRFSYEQYF. This chain joins TRBV12-5 and TRBJ2-7; the D gene is possibly TRBD1 (5 bases). The length of the CDR3 is 15 residues. Germline values: CDR1 LGHNT, CDR2 FRNRAP.

This clonotype was seen many times. The J gene is TRBJ1-5, the V gene TRBV28; D gene uncertain. The CDR3 sequence is 13 residues long. V was shortened by 6 bases and J by 9 bases, with 15 bases between the two germline ends. Germline V CDR1 and CDR2: MDHEN, SYDVKM. CDR3 protein: CASRRGSAGPQHF. The CDR3 nucleotides are TGTGCCAGCAGGCGAGGCAGCGCAGGGCCCCAGCATTTT.

This clonotype came up many times. CDR3 nucleotides: TGTGCCAGCAGCCCCCGACAGGGTGGGACCGGGGAGCTGTTTTTT. The encoded protein is CASSPRQGGTGELFF. The chain has TRBV7-3 and TRBJ2-2, with TRBD1 matching over 7 bases. The germline CDR1 and CDR2 sequences are SGHTA and FQGTGA. V trimming: 5 bases; J trimming: 5 bases; junction bases outside the gene matches: 8. This CDR3 is 15 amino acids long.

Many counts were recorded for this clonotype. The gene calls are TRBV4-1 and TRBJ2-7; D gene ambiguous. V gave up 0 bases and J gave up 2 bases, with 5 bases separating them. The CDR3 covers 13 residues. The germline CDR1 and CDR2 sequences are MGHRA and YSYEKL. The CDR3 DNA is TGCGCCAGCAGCCAAGACAGAACCTACGAGCAGTACTTC. Residues: CASSQDRTYEQYF.

This clonotype was observed a single time. V usage is TRBV7-3 and J usage is TRBJ2-2; the D is unclear. Trimming stripped 3 bases from V and 5 bases from J, with 10 bases between. Germline V gene lookup returns CDR1 SGHTA and CDR2 FQGTGA. This CDR3 region has 14 residues. This CDR3 reads CASSFLSGTGELFF. CDR3 DNA sequence: TGTGCCAGCAGCTTCTTGTCTGGAACCGGGGAGCTGTTTTTT. Supplemented by reference TRBV7-3 and TRBJ2-2, the full variable domain reads GAGVSQTPSNKVTEKGKYVELRCDPISGHTALYWYRQSLGQGPEFLIYFQGTGAADDSGLPNDRFFAVRPEGSVSTLKIQRTERGDSAVYLCASSFLSGTGELFFGEGSRLTVL.

In this sample, this clonotype turned up many times. This sequence joins TRBV28 and TRBJ2-7; 7 nucleotides match TRBD1. The CDR3 extends over 13 amino acids. CDR1 is MDHEN, CDR2 SYDVKM, per germline. Trimming removed 9 bases from V and 2 bases from J; junction bases left unmatched: 7. CDR3 sequence (DNA): TGTGCCAGTACCGGGACAGTCGCCTACGAGCAGTACTTC. It encodes CASTGTVAYEQYF.

This clonotype has only a few counts. The chain links TRBV4-1 to TRBJ1-1; tentative D call: TRBD1 (5 bases). Germline-derived CDR1 and CDR2 are MGHRA and YSYEKL. The CDR3 length is 14 residues. Trimming removed 2 bases at V and 3 bases at J, with 10 bases between. CDR3 coding DNA: TGCGCCAGCAGCCAACGGGGGTATCACACTGAAGCTTTCTTT. Residues: CASSQRGYHTEAFF.

This clonotype was observed many times. This CDR3 reads CASSLKNPGLSNIYGYTF. The CDR3 DNA reads as TGTGCCAGCAGTCTCAAAAATCCTGGTCTCAGTAATATCTATGGCTACACCTTC. This sequence joins TRBV27 and TRBJ1-2; D uncertain. The CDR3 has 18 amino acids. Trimming removed 5 bases at V and 4 bases at J, with 26 bases between. Germline values: CDR1 MNHEY, CDR2 SMNVEV (reference sequence).

At least ten counts were recorded for this clonotype. V usage is TRBV12-3 or TRBV12-4 and J usage is TRBJ2-5; 9 bases fit TRBD2. V lost 8 bases, J lost 3 bases, and 13 bases stayed unmatched. This CDR3 is built from 16 residues. The CDR3 coding sequence is TGTGCCAGCCTGAAAAGGGCGGGAGGGCGAGAAGAGACCCAGTACTTC. Its translation: CASLKRAGGREETQYF.

This clonotype was recorded many times. The chain couples TRBV6-5 to TRBJ1-2; D unresolved. Germline V gene sequence: CDR1 MNHEY, CDR2 SVGAGI. V shed 7 bases and J shed 2 bases, with 14 bases lying between them. The CDR3 is 14 amino acids. The CDR3 bases are TGTGCCAGCACCGGACTCGACACGAACTATGGCTACACCTTC. The encoded protein is CASTGLDTNYGYTF.

In this sample, this clonotype turned up many times. This sequence joins TRBV6-2 or TRBV6-3 and TRBJ1-1; D possibly corresponds to TRBD1 (6 bases). This CDR3 spans 15 amino acids. Trimming took 2 bases from V and 0 from J, leaving 10 bases between them. Germline-derived CDR1 and CDR2 are MNHEY and SVGEGT. CDR3 DNA sequence: TGTGCCAGCAGTTACGTACAGGGTTTGAACACTGAAGCTTTCTTT. This gives the protein CASSYVQGLNTEAFF.

This clonotype showed up many times. The J gene is TRBJ1-1, the V gene TRBV20-1; D unresolved. Trimming cost V 6 bases and J 3 bases, with 14 bases left between them. The CDR3 has 13 amino acids. The germline V gene encodes CDR1 DFQATT and CDR2 SNEGSKA (reference sequence). CDR3 DNA sequence: TGCAGTGCCCAACCCGAATGGGACACTGAAGCTTTCTTT. It is translated as CSAQPEWDTEAFF.

Many counts were recorded for this clonotype. V is TRBV7-2 and J is TRBJ2-7; possible D gene TRBD2, 6 bases. Germline V gene lookup returns CDR1 SGHTA and CDR2 FQGNSA. V dropped 6 bases and J dropped 5 bases, with 17 bases sitting between them. CDR3 length: 14 residues. The CDR3 is CASSPVSGRNEQYF. CDR3 coding DNA: TGTGCCAGCAGTCCCGTAAGTGGGAGGAACGAGCAGTACTTC.

This rearrangement joins TRBV4-3 to TRBJ2-7; D is perhaps TRBD1 or TRBD2 (5 bases each). Deletions cut 0 bases from V and 6 bases from J, with 15 bases between. Germline-derived CDR1 and CDR2 are LGHNA and YSLEER. This CDR3 contains 15 residues. CDR3 sequence: CASSQDAQGSGEQYF. In nucleotides, the CDR3 is TGCGCCAGCAGCCAAGACGCCCAGGGAAGCGGCGAGCAGTACTTC.

This clonotype was counted many times. The chain links TRBV20-1 to TRBJ2-5; D is undetermined. The germline V gene encodes CDR1 DFQATT and CDR2 SNEGSKA (reference sequence). CDR3 length: 12 amino acids. V was trimmed by 3 bases and J by 4 bases, leaving 9 bases between them. The CDR3 nucleotides read TGCAGTGCTAGCGCGAATTCAGAGACCCAGTACTTC. This translates into CSASANSETQYF.

In this sample, this clonotype turned up many times. V and J are TRBV20-1 and TRBJ1-1, with unresolved D. Germline V lookup: CDR1 DFQATT, CDR2 SNEGSKA (reference sequence). This CDR3 comprises 8 residues. Trimming shortened V by 7 bases and J by 7 bases, and 4 bases separated the two germline ends. CDR3 sequence (DNA): TGCAGTGTCTTTGAAGCTTTCTTT. It specifies CSVFEAFF.

To note about this clonotype: A much more abundant neighbour one base away suggests this may be a read error. The conserved phenylalanine or tryptophan is not found at the CDR3 terminus, so this likely reflects a read error. V and J are TRBV30 and TRBJ2-7, with unresolved D. The CDR3 extends over 14 amino acids. Trimming left V 0 bases short and J 2 bases short, with 11 bases between. CDR1 and CDR2 from the germline V gene are GTSNPN and SVGIG (reference sequence). The DNA for the CDR3 is TGTGCCTGGAGTGTATGGGCTGGAACCTACGAGCAGTACCTC. It yields the protein CAWSVWAGTYEQYL.

This clonotype showed up many times. V usage is TRBV28 and J usage is TRBJ1-1; TRBD1 is a possible D gene (5 bases). Germline CDR1 reads MDHEN; CDR2 reads SYDVKM. This CDR3 is built from 14 residues. V was shortened by 3 bases and J by 4 bases, with 12 bases between the two germline ends. The CDR3 DNA follows: TGTGCCAGCAGTTTCCGGGGGGTCCTCACTGAAGCTTTCTTT. Amino acids: CASSFRGVLTEAFF.

This clonotype was seen only a few times. The chain couples TRBV12-3 or TRBV12-4 to TRBJ2-7, with 10 bases lining up with TRBD2. The CDR3 has 14 residues. With 4 bases clipped from V and 11 bases from J, the junction kept 11 bases outside the gene matches. The CDR3 is CASSSRPSGSVKYF. In DNA, the CDR3 is TGTGCCAGCAGTTCCCGACCTAGCGGGAGCGTAAAGTACTTC.